This record concerns one T cell receptor beta chain sequence. The gene names given are mouse names. The DNA ends 1 residue before the CDR3 does, and the rest of the CDR3 is filled in from the germline J gene. Generated by immunoSEQ multiplex PCR, the TCRdb table keeps only in-frame clones and is missing some. The sample holds about 4,000 clones, more than 45% seen once. This CDR3 region has 13 residues. CDR1 and CDR2 (germline): NSHNY, SYGAGN. The trim removed 4 bases at V and 6 bases at J, leaving 4 bases unmatched. The data originate from a study of tissue T cells after allogeneic stem cell transplantation. Specified time point: mouse harvest day 14 after allogeneic transplant. Each mouse received 10^7 T-cell-depleted marrow cells plus 10^6 splenic CD5+ T cells by tail vein.

Material: gut tissue. The TCR comes from a female BALB/c mouse given C57BL/6 T cells with graft-versus-host disease after an allogeneic hematopoietic cell transplant. The genes are TRBV13-1 and TRBJ1-1, with 9 bases fitting TRBD1. Here the CDR3 reads CASSKQGAAEVFF. The part of the CDR3 DNA that was read is TGTGCCAGCAGTAAACAGGGGGCGGCAGAAGTCTTC.